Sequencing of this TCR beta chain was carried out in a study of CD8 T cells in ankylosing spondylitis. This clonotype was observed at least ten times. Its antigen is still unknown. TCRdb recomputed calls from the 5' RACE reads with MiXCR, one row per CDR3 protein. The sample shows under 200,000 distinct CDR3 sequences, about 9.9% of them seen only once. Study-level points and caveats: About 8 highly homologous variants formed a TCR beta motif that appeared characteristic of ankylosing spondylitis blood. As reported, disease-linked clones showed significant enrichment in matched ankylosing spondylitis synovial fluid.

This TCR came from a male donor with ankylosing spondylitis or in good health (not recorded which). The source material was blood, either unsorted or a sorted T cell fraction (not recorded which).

The chain's CDR3 is CASSLGQGASYNEQFF. The CDR3 nucleotides read TGTGCCAGCAGTTTGGGGCAGGGGGCGTCCTACAATGAGCAGTTCTTC. This chain joins TRBV12-3 or TRBV12-4 and TRBJ2-1; 8 nucleotides align to TRBD1. V shed 3 bases and J 1 base; nucleotides not matched to a gene: 5. The CDR3 totals 16 residues.